The 29 T cell receptor beta chains below come from one sample, sequenced in a study of T cells in Graves' hyperthyroidism and ophthalmopathy. Authors of the study amplified TCR beta CDR3 regions from RNA transcripts. Using the HTBI primer set, a first-round RT-PCR was run on the TCR CDR3. TCRdb called the multiplex PCR reads again in MiXCR, with one record for every CDR3 protein. The profile covers some 98,000 distinct CDR3 sequences, with about 40% appearing a single time and roughly 10% taken by the ten largest. The sample was peripheral blood or thyroid tissue (not recorded which). The receptors come from a woman in her twenties or thirties with Graves' hyperthyroidism.

Remarks on this clonotype: With a much larger clone just one base away, this may be a read error. This sequence joins TRBV20-1 and TRBJ2-3, with 10 bases lining up with TRBD2. The CDR3 has 14 amino acids. CDR1 DFQATT and CDR2 SNEGSKA come from the germline V gene (reference sequence). V was pared by 7 bases and J by 2 bases, with 6 bases of the junction left unmatched. Here the CDR3 DNA reads TGCAGTGTTCCCCTAGCGGGGGCCACAGATACGCAGTATTTT. This codes for CSVPLAGATDTQYF.

The chain joins TRBV28 to TRBJ1-5, with TRBD1 identical over 7 bases. Losses at the gene ends were 3 bases for V and 0 bases for J; bases not matched to a gene: 8. Germline loops: CDR1 MDHEN, CDR2 SYDVKM. This CDR3 spans 17 amino acids. CDR3 protein: CASSLAGGPNSNQPQHF. The CDR3, as DNA: TGTGCCAGCAGTTTGGCAGGGGGGCCGAATAGCAATCAGCCCCAGCATTTT.

There are many counts of this clonotype. The J gene is TRBJ2-5, the V gene TRBV7-9; 9 bases match TRBD2. The CDR3 is 16 amino acids. The V gene's germline CDR1 is SEHNR and CDR2 FQNEAQ (reference sequence). V gave up 5 bases and J gave up 1 base; unmatched junction bases: 8. CDR3 sequence reads: CASSPYRAGGQETQYF. As DNA, the CDR3 is TGTGCCAGCAGCCCCTACCGAGCGGGAGGCCAAGAGACCCAGTACTTC.

This clonotype has ten or more counts. The chain joins TRBV9 to TRBJ1-5, with 7 bases matching TRBD1. This CDR3 comprises 13 residues. The V and J ends lost 3 bases and 6 bases, in that order; junction bases with no gene match: 3. CDR1 is SGDLS, CDR2 YYNGEE, per germline. The CDR3 reads CASSAQGGQPQHF. As DNA, the CDR3 is TGTGCCAGCAGCGCCCAGGGGGGTCAGCCCCAGCATTTT.

This clonotype showed up many times. The CDR3 sequence: CASSDSLSYEQYF. The DNA of the CDR3 is TGTGCCAGCAGTGATAGCCTCTCCTACGAGCAGTACTTC. The chain combines TRBV6-5 with TRBJ2-7; no clear D gene. The CDR3 is 13 residues long. V was clipped by 5 bases and J by 0 bases, with 8 bases between them. The germline gives CDR1 MNHEY, CDR2 SVGAGI.

The chain combines TRBV7-9 with TRBJ1-6; a possible D gene is TRBD1 (6 bases). This CDR3 is 16 amino acids long. CDR1 is SEHNR, CDR2 FQNEAQ, per germline (reference sequence). V lost 2 bases, J lost 3 bases, and 11 bases lay in between. CDR3 sequence (DNA): TGTGCCAGCAGCTTACAGGGGAAAGGCTATAATTCACCCCTCCACTTT. Translation gives CASSLQGKGYNSPLHF. The whole variable domain, filled in from reference TRBV7-9 and TRBJ1-6, reads DTGVSQNPRHKITKRGQNVTFRCDPISEHNRLYWYRQTLGQGPEFLTYFQNEAQLEKSRLLSDRFSAERPKGSFSTLEIQRTEQGDSAMYLCASSLQGKGYNSPLHFGNGTRLTVT.

This clonotype showed up many times. The chain recombines TRBV4-1 with TRBJ2-2, with no clear D. The CDR3 loop spans 14 amino acids. Between the trimmed V and J ends, which lost 2 bases and 8 bases, there was a span of 12 bases. Germline CDR1 is MGHRA and CDR2 is YSYEKL. CDR3 protein: CASSQRMGTGELFF. The DNA for the CDR3 is TGCGCCAGCAGCCAAAGAATGGGTACAGGGGAGCTGTTTTTT.

As to this clonotype: A much larger clone is a single base away; this may be a read error. The conserved closing phenylalanine or tryptophan is absent in this CDR3, likely reflecting a read error. The chain recombines TRBV5-6 with TRBJ2-7, with 9 bases lining up with TRBD2. This CDR3 is built from 15 residues. Germline V lookup: CDR1 SGHDT, CDR2 YYEEEE. V lost 4 bases and J lost 6; bases outside the gene matches: 11. CDR3 DNA: TGTGCCAGCAGCGATACAACAAGACTAGCGGTCGAGCAGTACTCC. Protein product: CASSDTTRLAVEQYS.

This clonotype was detected many times. This chain joins TRBV6-6 and TRBJ1-4, with TRBD1 matching over 7 bases. The length of the CDR3 is 12 residues. In germline, CDR1 is MNHNY, CDR2 SVGAGI (reference sequence). The CDR3 region has the DNA TGTGCGATCAGGGGGGGCATTGAAAAACTGTTTTTT. Its translation is CAIRGGIEKLFF.

V is TRBV20-1 and J is TRBJ2-5; TRBD1 matches at 7 bases. V lost 5 bases to trimming and J lost 3 bases; unmatched junction nucleotides: 6. The CDR3 extends over 13 amino acids. The germline gives CDR1 DFQATT, CDR2 SNEGSKA (reference sequence). The CDR3 sequence: CSARTTGEETQYF. CDR3 DNA sequence: TGCAGTGCTCGTACAACAGGGGAAGAGACCCAGTACTTC.

This clonotype came up a few times. The V gene is TRBV28, the J gene TRBJ2-7; a possible D gene is TRBD2 (6 bases). Trimming took 5 bases from V and 1 from J, leaving 18 bases between them. Germline CDR1 and CDR2: MDHEN and SYDVKM. CDR3 length equals 16 residues. CDR3 DNA sequence: TGTGCCAGCAGTGGATTAGCGGCAGCCACTTCCTACGAGCAGTACTTC. Protein: CASSGLAAATSYEQYF.

The chain couples TRBV15 to TRBJ2-7, with 11 bases fitting TRBD1. Trimming removed 5 bases from V and 3 bases from J; junction bases left unmatched: 6. CDR1 is LNHNV, CDR2 YYDKDF, per germline (reference sequence). The CDR3 contains 15 residues. CDR3 nucleotide sequence: TGTGCCACCAGCTCCCGGGACAGGGGGAGCTACGAGCAGTACTTC. Amino acids: CATSSRDRGSYEQYF.

At least ten counts were recorded for this clonotype. CDR3 in amino acids: CASSRQGPSYEQYF. DNA of the CDR3: TGTGCCAGCAGTCGACAGGGTCCCTCCTACGAGCAGTACTTC. The genes are TRBV7-2 and TRBJ2-7; TRBD1 matches at 7 bases. V was pared by 6 bases and J by 0 bases, with 5 bases of the junction left unmatched. Germline V gene lookup returns CDR1 SGHTA and CDR2 FQGNSA. The CDR3 extends over 14 amino acids.

Ten or more counts support this clonotype. The junction and the germline gene differ at one end; a read error may be behind it. The V gene is TRBV7-7, the J gene TRBJ2-3; D is unclear. Germline assignment: CDR1 SSHAT and CDR2 FNYEAQ (reference sequence). This CDR3 contains 16 residues. Here the CDR3 reads CASSQGLGFSTDTQYF. The CDR3 DNA follows: TGTGCTAGCAGTCAAGGTCTGGGTTTTAGTACAGATACGCAGTATTTT. The full variable domain, rest sourced from reference TRBV7-7 and TRBJ2-3, is GAGVSQSPRYKVTKRGQDVTLRCDPISSHATLYWYQQALGQGPEFLTYFNYEAQPDKSGLPSDRFSAERPEGSISTLTIQRTEQRDSAMYRCASSQGLGFSTDTQYFGPGTRLTVL.

This chain links TRBV5-1 with TRBJ1-1, with TRBD1 matching 8 bases. CDR3 length: 13 residues. The ends lost 7 bases at V and 11 bases at J; junction bases unmatched: 13. CDR1 is SGHRS and CDR2 is YFSETQ in the germline V gene. CDR3 sequence (DNA): TGCGCCAGCCGGGCTAGACAGGGGAGAGGGGCTTTCTTT. Protein: CASRARQGRGAFF.

V is TRBV20-1 and J is TRBJ1-6, with 11 positions matching TRBD1. Losses at the gene ends were 5 bases for V and 9 bases for J; bases not matched to a gene: 18. Germline CDR1 is DFQATT and CDR2 is SNEGSKA (reference sequence). The CDR3 sequence is 18 residues long. The CDR3 region is CSAASGTGGFFWGSPLHF. CDR3 DNA: TGCAGTGCTGCCTCCGGGACAGGGGGATTTTTTTGGGGTTCACCCCTCCACTTT.

This clonotype was observed at least ten times. The J gene is TRBJ1-4, the V gene TRBV7-9; 7 bases match TRBD1. Germline assignment: CDR1 SEHNR and CDR2 FQNEAQ (reference sequence). This CDR3 has 15 amino acids. V gave up 4 bases and J gave up 3 bases; unmatched junction bases: 5. The CDR3 DNA is TGTGCCAGCAGCTCGTCGACAGGGCCTAATGAAAAACTGTTTTTT. Translation gives CASSSSTGPNEKLFF.

This chain connects TRBV20-1 to TRBJ2-7, with D possibly matching TRBD1 (6 bases). In germline, CDR1 is DFQATT, CDR2 SNEGSKA (reference sequence). CDR3 length equals 12 residues. V lost 4 bases, J lost 5 bases, and 12 bases lay in between. The CDR3 protein is CSAIDRFDEQYF. CDR3 nucleotides: TGCAGTGCTATTGACAGGTTCGACGAGCAGTACTTC.

This clonotype was detected many times. The V and J genes are TRBV11-1 and TRBJ1-1; the D gene is possibly TRBD1 (5 bases). The CDR3 loop spans 16 amino acids. Trimming took off 1 base at V and 4 bases at J, with 16 bases between the two ends. Looked up from germline, CDR1 is SGHAT and CDR2 is FQDESV (reference sequence). The CDR3 loop reads CASSLGYGALGTEAFF. The CDR3 nucleotides read TGTGCCAGCAGCTTAGGTTACGGGGCGCTGGGCACTGAAGCTTTCTTT.

This clonotype was counted at least ten times. The V call is TRBV4-2, the J call TRBJ2-2; tentatively, D is TRBD1 (6 bases). CDR1 is LGHNA and CDR2 is YNFKEQ in the germline V gene. The CDR3 sequence is 16 residues long. The germline V and J ends were trimmed by 0 bases and 4 bases, with 12 bases remaining between them. In nucleotides, the CDR3 is TGTGCCAGCAGCCAAGACAGGGGTTCTCGCACCGGGGAGCTGTTTTTT. Residues: CASSQDRGSRTGELFF.

This clonotype was counted many times. CDR3 loop: CASRFRDRGLGHHF. CDR3 bases: TGTGCCAGCAGATTCCGGGACAGGGGTTTGGGTCACCACTTT. The V gene is TRBV6-6, the J gene TRBJ1-6; 10 nucleotides align to TRBD1. This CDR3 is built from 14 residues. Germline-derived CDR1 and CDR2 are MNHNY and SVGAGI (reference sequence). J was trimmed by 18 bases and V by 6 bases; bases with no gene match: 14.

This clonotype was picked up many times. The chain carries TRBV20-1 and TRBJ2-5; D gene unclear. CDR3 size: 12 residues. V was pared by 1 base and J by 3 bases, with 6 bases between. CDR1 and CDR2 (germline): DFQATT, SNEGSKA (reference sequence). The CDR3 loop is CSARGMKETQYF. In DNA, the CDR3 is TGCAGTGCTAGAGGAATGAAAGAGACCCAGTACTTC.

This clonotype was observed many times. The chain has TRBV3-1 and TRBJ2-5; D is unclear. CDR1 is LGHDT and CDR2 is YNNKEL in the germline V gene (reference sequence). V was trimmed by 1 base and J by 2 bases, leaving 11 bases between them. There are 15 residues in the CDR3. The CDR3 region is CASSQAQGLQETQYF. CDR3 in DNA: TGTGCCAGCAGCCAAGCACAAGGGTTGCAAGAGACCCAGTACTTC.

This clonotype was counted at least ten times. The chain combines TRBV5-8 with TRBJ2-7, with TRBD1 identical over 8 bases. Per germline, CDR1 SGHTS and CDR2 YDEGEE. The V gene end was trimmed by 4 bases and the J gene end by 4 bases; junction bases not matched to a gene: 13. The CDR3 length is 16 residues. The CDR3 sequence: CASSGPSGTGLYEQYF. The CDR3 DNA follows: TGTGCCAGCAGCGGGCCCTCCGGGACAGGTCTTTACGAGCAGTACTTC.

This clonotype was counted a single time. V usage is TRBV20-1 and J usage is TRBJ1-1; D is unclear. CDR3 length: 15 residues. V lost 4 bases and J 0 bases, leaving 15 bases between the germline ends. The germline gives CDR1 DFQATT, CDR2 SNEGSKA (reference sequence). The CDR3 here is CSANPSGFMNTEAFF. The CDR3 nucleotides are TGCAGTGCTAACCCGTCTGGGTTCATGAACACTGAAGCTTTCTTT.

The chain combines TRBV24-1 with TRBJ1-1; no clear D gene. Trimming took 4 bases from V and 3 from J, leaving 8 bases between them. Germline loops: CDR1 KGHDR, CDR2 SFDVKD. The CDR3 sequence is 13 residues long. The CDR3 sequence: CATSDPWDTEAFF. In DNA, the CDR3 is TGTGCCACCAGTGACCCTTGGGACACTGAAGCTTTCTTT.

This chain links TRBV2 with TRBJ1-6, with 7 bases lining up with TRBD1. CDR3 size: 17 residues. J lost 7 bases, V lost 6 bases, and 15 bases had no gene match. Germline CDR1 SNHLY, CDR2 FYNNEI. The DNA for the CDR3 is TGTGCCAGCAGCTTAGGCGGGCGGGGGGACAGCAATTCACCCCTCCACTTT. Protein product: CASSLGGRGDSNSPLHF. Variable domain in full (rest from reference TRBV2 and TRBJ1-6): EPEVTQTPSHQVTQMGQEVILRCVPISNHLYFYWYRQILGQKVEFLVSFYNNEISEKSEIFDDQFSVERPDGSNFTLKIRSTKLEDSAMYFCASSLGGRGDSNSPLHFGNGTRLTVT.

Comment on this clonotype: A much larger clonotype is one base distant, so this may be a read error. The CDR3 carries no conserved terminal phenylalanine or tryptophan, so it likely arises from a read error. This chain connects TRBV4-2 to TRBJ1-1; no clear D gene. Germline CDR1 is LGHNA and CDR2 is YNFKEQ. The CDR3 is 14 amino acids. V lost 1 base and J lost 5, with 11 bases in between. CDR3 sequence reads: CASSQVERSTEAFS. The CDR3 region has the DNA TGTGCCAGCAGCCAAGTGGAGAGGTCAACTGAAGCTTTCTCT.

The rearrangement uses TRBV7-2 and TRBJ1-1; 7 nucleotides line up with TRBD1. With 5 bases clipped from V and 5 bases from J, the junction kept 8 bases outside the gene matches. The CDR3 consists of 14 residues. Germline loops: CDR1 SGHTA, CDR2 FQGNSA. The CDR3 is CASSRTTGRTEAFF. The CDR3 region has the DNA TGTGCCAGCAGCCGAACGACAGGGAGGACTGAAGCTTTCTTT.